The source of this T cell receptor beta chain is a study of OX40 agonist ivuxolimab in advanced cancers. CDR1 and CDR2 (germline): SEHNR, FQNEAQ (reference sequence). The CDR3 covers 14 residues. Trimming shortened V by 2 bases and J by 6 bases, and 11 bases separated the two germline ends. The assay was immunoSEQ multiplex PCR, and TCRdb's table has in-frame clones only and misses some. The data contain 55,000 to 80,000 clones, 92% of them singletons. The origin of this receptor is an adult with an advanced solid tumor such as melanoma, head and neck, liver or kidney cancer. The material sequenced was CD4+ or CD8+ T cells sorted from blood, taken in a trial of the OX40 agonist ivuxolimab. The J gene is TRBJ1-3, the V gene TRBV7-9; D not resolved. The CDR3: CASSLISGTNTIYF. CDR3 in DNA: TGTGCCAGCAGCTTAATCTCCGGTACAAACACCATATATTTT.